Following are 17 T cell receptor beta chains from one sample sequenced in a study of human T cells and chemical hapten exposure. Time point reported: patch test 2, 6 weeks after DPC sensitization. Sample treatment: therapeutic diphenylcyclopropenone sensitization with weekly scalp DPC. A single record per CDR3 protein comes from TCRdb applying MiXCR to the RACE reads. The sample includes about 40,000 distinct CDR3 sequences, less than 3.5% seen only once; the top ten take about 6.2%. Sample: whole blood, taken in connection with sensitization to the hapten diphenylcyclopropenone (DPC). These receptors all come from a man aged 35-49 years with alopecia areata. Some clones in this sample may be carry-over from other donors' samples.

The chain employs TRBV27 and TRBJ2-2; maybe TRBD2 (6 bases). Trimming stripped 7 bases from V and 7 bases from J, with 25 bases between. Per the germline V gene, CDR1 is MNHEY and CDR2 is SMNVEV (reference sequence). This CDR3 spans 17 amino acids. CDR3 region: CASTLSPTGAGFGELFF. DNA for the CDR3: TGTGCCAGCACCCTTTCCCCGACGGGAGCGGGTTTCGGGGAGCTGTTTTTT.

To note about this clonotype: This may arise from a read error, as a much more abundant clone is one base away. V usage is TRBV28 and J usage is TRBJ2-7; D may correspond to TRBD1 or TRBD2 (5 bases each). This CDR3 has 14 amino acids. V was trimmed by 7 bases and J by 4 bases, leaving 17 bases between them. The germline V gene encodes CDR1 MDHEN and CDR2 SYDVKM. The CDR3 DNA is TGTGCCAGCACCACCCGGGACGGGAAATACGAGCAGTACTTC. This gives the protein CASTTRDGKYEQYF.

This clonotype was detected many times. The chain couples TRBV6-1 to TRBJ2-7; D is ambiguous. V was clipped by 7 bases and J by 4 bases, with 14 bases between them. The CDR3 consists of 13 residues. Germline V CDR1 and CDR2: MNHNS, SASEGT. The CDR3 region has the DNA TGTGCCAGCAACCTATCCGGGTCTTACGAGCAGTACTTC. Translating gives CASNLSGSYEQYF.

The chain is built from TRBV25-1 and TRBJ1-1; D is possibly TRBD1 (5 bases). Germline CDR1 reads MGHDK; CDR2 reads SYGVNS. Trimming stripped 5 bases from V and 4 bases from J, with 26 bases between. The CDR3 consists of 18 residues. The CDR3 loop reads CASSKHNNKIQRGTEAFF. CDR3 bases: TGTGCCAGCAGTAAACACAACAACAAGATTCAAAGGGGCACTGAAGCTTTCTTT.

The sample holds many counts of this clonotype. This rearrangement joins TRBV9 to TRBJ2-7, with 13 bases identical to TRBD2. The CDR3 is made up of 13 amino acids. CDR1 and CDR2 (germline): SGDLS, YYNGEE. V was pared by 0 bases and J by 12 bases, with 3 bases of the junction left unmatched. The CDR3 DNA reads as TGTGCCAGCAGCGTAGGGACTAGCGGGAGTCTGTACTTC. Amino acid sequence: CASSVGTSGSLYF.

This clonotype has a count of ten or more. The chain has TRBV4-3 and TRBJ2-2, with TRBD1 identical over 12 bases. This CDR3 contains 17 residues. Trimming at V came to 3 bases and at J to 4 bases, leaving 6 bases not matched to a gene. Germline lookup yields CDR1 LGHNA and CDR2 YSLEER. The CDR3 region has the DNA TGCGCCAGCAGCCAGGCCGGGACAGGGGGCGGCACCGGGGAGCTGTTTTTT. Encoded protein: CASSQAGTGGGTGELFF.

Many counts were recorded for this clonotype. V is TRBV18 and J is TRBJ2-7; D gene ambiguous. V was pared by 0 bases and J by 3 bases, with 6 bases between. The germline CDR1 and CDR2 sequences are KGHSH and LQKENI. CDR3 size: 13 residues. The CDR3 sequence is CASSPPAGYEQYF. The CDR3 DNA reads TGTGCCAGCTCACCACCGGCCGGCTACGAGCAGTACTTC.

In its sample, this clonotype is medium-sized. This chain links TRBV13 with TRBJ2-7; D gene ambiguous. Germline loops: CDR1 PRHDT, CDR2 FYEKMQ (reference sequence). The CDR3 extends over 13 amino acids. Trimming shortened V by 0 bases and J by 1 base, and 4 bases separated the two germline ends. CDR3 region: CASSLGGSYEQYF. As DNA, the CDR3 is TGTGCCAGCAGCTTAGGCGGGTCCTACGAGCAGTACTTC.

Ten or more counts support this clonotype. This chain connects TRBV28 to TRBJ2-1; D gene ambiguous. Trimming shortened V by 8 bases and J by 4 bases, and 6 bases separated the two germline ends. This CDR3 spans 11 amino acids. The germline V gene has CDR1 MDHEN and CDR2 SYDVKM. The CDR3, as DNA: TGTGCCAGCGCCCGGTACAATGAGCAGTTCTTC. As protein: CASARYNEQFF.

There are many counts of this clonotype. The J gene is TRBJ2-6, the V gene TRBV4-3; maybe TRBD2 (6 bases). Germline-derived CDR1 and CDR2 are LGHNA and YSLEER. The V end lost 1 base, the J end lost 2 bases, and 12 bases lay between the germline ends. The CDR3 is 17 amino acids. Here the CDR3 reads CASSQALGGAGANVLTF. Here the CDR3 DNA reads TGCGCCAGCAGCCAAGCCCTCGGAGGGGCTGGGGCCAACGTCCTGACTTTC.

This clonotype showed up many times. The chain links TRBV15 to TRBJ1-3, with 8 bases aligning to TRBD1. Per the germline V gene, CDR1 is LNHNV and CDR2 is YYDKDF (reference sequence). The CDR3 extends over 16 amino acids. The ends lost 4 bases at V and 3 bases at J; junction bases unmatched: 8. This chain's CDR3 is CATSKEDRAHGNTIYF. The CDR3 bases are TGTGCCACCAGCAAAGAGGACAGGGCTCATGGAAACACCATATATTTT. Full variable domain (missing parts from reference TRBV15 and TRBJ1-3): DAMVIQNPRYQVTQFGKPVTLSCSQTLNHNVMYWYQQKSSQAPKLLFHYYDKDFNNEADTPDNFQSRRPNTSFCFLDIRSPGLGDTAMYLCATSKEDRAHGNTIYFGEGSWLTVV.

There are a few counts of this clonotype. V usage is TRBV28 and J usage is TRBJ1-5; the D is unclear. Trimming took 4 bases from V and 2 from J, leaving 18 bases between them. CDR1 MDHEN and CDR2 SYDVKM come from the germline V gene. The CDR3 is 17 residues long. The CDR3 bases are TGTGCCAGCAGTTCCGAGGATGGATGGTTGGGCAATCAGCCCCAGCATTTT. Its translation is CASSSEDGWLGNQPQHF.

The table lists this clonotype with many counts. The chain links TRBV6-5 to TRBJ2-7, with 10 bases fitting TRBD2. CDR3 length equals 15 residues. Germline trimming cut 7 bases from V and 4 bases from J; bases unmatched to any gene: 10. Germline V gives CDR1 MNHEY, CDR2 SVGAGI. The CDR3 sequence: CASTKGLAAEYEQYF. The CDR3 DNA reads TGTGCCAGCACTAAAGGACTAGCGGCAGAGTACGAGCAGTACTTC.

This clonotype has ten or more counts. The gene calls are TRBV18 and TRBJ2-3; possibly TRBD2 for D (5 bases). The CDR3 spans 14 residues. The V gene lost 2 bases and the J gene lost 1 base, with 7 bases spanning the gap. Germline V CDR1 and CDR2: KGHSH, LQKENI. The CDR3 loop reads CASSPRERTDTQYF. CDR3 nucleotide sequence: TGTGCCAGCTCACCAAGGGAGCGCACAGATACGCAGTATTTT.

The sample holds many counts of this clonotype. The J gene is TRBJ1-2, the V gene TRBV27; 11 bases align to TRBD1. CDR1 and CDR2 (germline): MNHEY, SMNVEV (reference sequence). The CDR3 extends over 15 amino acids. After removal of 7 bases from V and 3 bases from J, the junction contained 7 bases not matched to a gene. The CDR3 here is CASTLRTGGYYGYTF. The DNA for the CDR3 is TGTGCCAGCACCCTAAGGACAGGGGGCTACTATGGCTACACCTTC.

As to this clonotype: Being one base from a much bigger clone, this may be a read error. V gene TRBV7-9 combines with J gene TRBJ1-1; 11 bases align to TRBD1. Per the germline V gene, CDR1 is SEHNR and CDR2 is FQNEAQ (reference sequence). Trimming cost V 5 bases and J 11 bases; bases outside gene matches: 13. The length of the CDR3 is 15 residues. The CDR3 bases are TGTGCCAGCAGCGGGTTTCGAGGACAGGGGGCAGAGGCTTTCTTT. The encoded protein is CASSGFRGQGAEAFF.

This clonotype occurred once. A much larger clone differs by one base, so this may be a read error. The CDR3 loop reads CATSQVDTQYF. The CDR3 bases are TGTGCCACCAGCCAGGTGGATACGCAGTATTTT. The chain carries TRBV24-1 and TRBJ2-3; D call uncertain. The CDR3 has 11 residues. Trimming left V 7 bases short and J 6 bases short, with 7 bases between. In germline, CDR1 is KGHDR, CDR2 SFDVKD.